The T cell receptor (beta chain) described here comes from a study of control samples from healthy donors and cancer patients. The data were produced by immunoSEQ multiplex PCR, yet TCRdb's version contains in-frame clones alone and is incomplete. Among around 120,000 clones listed, about 95% were seen once. The CDR3 covers 13 residues. The ends were cut back, 1 base at V and 6 bases at J, with 6 bases in the middle. Germline-derived CDR1 and CDR2 are SGHTA and FQGNSA. This clonotype was sampled from a man in his thirties or forties in good health. J is TRBJ1-4 and V is TRBV7-2; D gene uncertain. The sample comprised blood. The CDR3 region has the DNA TGTGCCAGCAGCTTAGGGTTGGATGAAAAACTGTTTTTT. This codes for CASSLGLDEKLFF.